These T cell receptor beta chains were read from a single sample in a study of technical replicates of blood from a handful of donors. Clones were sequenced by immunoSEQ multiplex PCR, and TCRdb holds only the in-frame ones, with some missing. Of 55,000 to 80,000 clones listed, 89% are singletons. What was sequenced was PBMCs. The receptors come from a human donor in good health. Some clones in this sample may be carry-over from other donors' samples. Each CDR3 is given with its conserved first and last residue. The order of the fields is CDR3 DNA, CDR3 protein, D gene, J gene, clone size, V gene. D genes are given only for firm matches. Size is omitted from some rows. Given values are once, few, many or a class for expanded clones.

TGTGCCAGCAGCCCGGGCCCCCGGGGAGATACGCAGTATTTT CASSPGPRGDTQYF NA TRBJ2-3 NA TRBV4-2
TGTGCCAGCACTCCAACAGGGGGCCTTGGGGGGGAGCTGTTTTTT CASTPTGGLGGELFF TRBD1 TRBJ2-2 NA TRBV6-6
TGTGCCAGCAGCTACAGGGATTTCGAAAACACCATATATTTT CASSYRDFENTIYF NA TRBJ1-3 NA TRBV5-8
TGTGCCAGTAGGATCGGGGGGACCTACAATGAGCAGTTCTTC CASRIGGTYNEQFF TRBD2 TRBJ2-1 NA TRBV19
TGTGCCAGCTCACCCGGGACAGGACGGGAAAAACTGTTTTTT CASSPGTGREKLFF TRBD1 TRBJ1-4 NA TRBV18
TGTGCCAGCAGCCGGGTTAGCACCGGGGAGCTGTTTTTT CASSRVSTGELFF NA TRBJ2-2 NA TRBV7-2
TGTGCCAGCAGCTTGGCAGGCCGGAACACTGAAGCTTTCTTT CASSLAGRNTEAFF NA TRBJ1-1 NA TRBV5-8
TGTGCCAGCAGCCCAAGACAGGGGGCTAATAGCAATCAGCCCCAGCATTTT CASSPRQGANSNQPQHF TRBD1 TRBJ1-5 NA TRBV7-8
TGTGCCAGCAGCTTAGTGGCTAGCGGGGAGGATGAGCAGTTCTTC CASSLVASGEDEQFF TRBD2 TRBJ2-1 NA TRBV7-3
TGCAGCGTTGACTCTAACACTGAAGCTTTCTTT CSVDSNTEAFF NA TRBJ1-1 few TRBV29-1
TGTGCCACCCGACCTGACAGGGGGAGGACTGAAGCTTTCTTT CATRPDRGRTEAFF TRBD1 TRBJ1-1 NA TRBV10-3
TGTGCCAGCAGCAACGGACAGTTAGCAACTAATGAAAAACTGTTTTTT CASSNGQLATNEKLFF NA TRBJ1-4 NA TRBV5-6
TGTGCCAGCAGGAGGACTCTTAACTACGAGCAGTACTTC CASRRTLNYEQYF NA TRBJ2-7 NA TRBV7-8
TGTGCCAGCAGTGAATATGAGGGTTACAATTCACCCCTCCACTTT CASSEYEGYNSPLHF NA TRBJ1-6 NA TRBV25-1
TGTGCCAGCAGCAAAGGAGACAGGGAAAATTCACCCCTCCACTTT CASSKGDRENSPLHF TRBD1 TRBJ1-6 NA TRBV5-5
TGTGCCAGCAGCCCCCCCGCCAGCTCCTATAATTCACCCCTCCACTTT CASSPPASSYNSPLHF NA TRBJ1-6 NA TRBV7-9
TGTGCCATCCGACGGGATAATGAAAAACTGTTTTTT CAIRRDNEKLFF NA TRBJ1-4 NA TRBV5-4
TGTGCCAGCAGCCGTACTCATACCGGGACTAGCGGGAGGGTCTCCTACGAGCAGTACTTC CASSRTHTGTSGRVSYEQYF TRBD2 TRBJ2-7 NA TRBV4-2
TGTGCCAGCAGCATCCTCGGGACTAGCCACAATGAGCAGTTCTTC CASSILGTSHNEQFF TRBD2 TRBJ2-1 NA TRBV11-2
TGTGCCATCAGTGAGTCAACAGAGGGCTCTGAAGCTTTCTTT CAISESTEGSEAFF NA TRBJ1-1 once TRBV10-3
TGTGCCAGCAGTTACTCGGGGGGACAGTCAGAAAAACTGTTTTTT CASSYSGGQSEKLFF TRBD1 TRBJ1-4 once TRBV6-6
TGCGCCAGCAGCCAATTCAGGGACAGCTCCTACGAGCAGTACTTC CASSQFRDSSYEQYF TRBD1 TRBJ2-7 NA TRBV4-3
TGTGCCTGCGGGTACAATGAGCAGTTCTTC CACGYNEQFF NA TRBJ2-1 NA TRBV30
TGTGCCAGCTCACCAGCGGACTCATCCACAGATACGCAGTATTTT CASSPADSSTDTQYF NA TRBJ2-3 NA TRBV18
TGTGCCAGCAGCTTATATGCGGGGGGACGCCAAGAGACCCAGTACTTC CASSLYAGGRQETQYF TRBD2 TRBJ2-5 NA TRBV7-9
TGTGCCAGCTCCAGGACTACCATGGGGTCCTACGAGCAGTACTTC CASSRTTMGSYEQYF NA TRBJ2-7 NA TRBV18
TGTGCCAGCAGCCTCCGGACAGGGAGAAGGGATAGCGAGCAGTACTTC CASSLRTGRRDSEQYF TRBD1 TRBJ2-7 NA TRBV13
TGCGCCAGCAGCGGGGGACAGAGGAACACTGAAGCTTTCTTT CASSGGQRNTEAFF TRBD1 TRBJ1-1 NA TRBV5-1
TGTGCCAGCAGTGACTCTTTCGGGACAGGGAATCCAGATACGCAGTATTTT CASSDSFGTGNPDTQYF TRBD1 TRBJ2-3 NA TRBV6-4
TGTGCCAGCAGTTCCTGGAGCGATACGCAGTATTTT CASSSWSDTQYF NA TRBJ2-3 NA TRBV6-6
TGTGCCAGCAGCCCCCGACAGAGTGAAGCTTTCTTT CASSPRQSEAFF NA TRBJ1-1 NA TRBV7-9
TGTGCCAGCAGCTTGGGACAGGAACCCTACGAGCAGTACTTC CASSLGQEPYEQYF TRBD1 TRBJ2-7 NA TRBV7-2
TGTGCCAGCGCCCTATGGGAGGGAAGCTCCTACGAGCAGTACTTC CASALWEGSSYEQYF TRBD2 TRBJ2-7 NA TRBV6-5
TGTGCCAGCAGCTTAGACAGGGCTTCCTACGAGCAGTACTTC CASSLDRASYEQYF NA TRBJ2-7 NA TRBV7-2
TGTGCCAGCAGCCGAGGACAGGCCCTTCAAGAGACCCAGTACTTC CASSRGQALQETQYF TRBD1 TRBJ2-5 NA TRBV11-1
TGTGCCAGCAGACGGACCGCCCGGGGTGAAGCTTTCTTT CASRRTARGEAFF NA TRBJ1-1 NA TRBV6-5
TGTGCCAGCAGCTTAGACAGATCTGATACGCAGTATTTT CASSLDRSDTQYF NA TRBJ2-3 NA TRBV7-7
TGTGCCAGCAGTAACAGGTTCGCCCAGCATTTT CASSNRFAQHF NA TRBJ1-5 NA TRBV28
TGTGCCATCAGGCAGACAGGGGATGACACTGAAGCTTTCTTT CAIRQTGDDTEAFF TRBD1 TRBJ1-1 few TRBV10-3
TGTGCCAGTAGTCTATACGTAGGGGGCACCGGGGAGCTGTTTTTT CASSLYVGGTGELFF NA TRBJ2-2 NA TRBV19
TGTGCCAGCAGGGACAGCCCTAATGAAAAACTGTTTTTT CASRDSPNEKLFF NA TRBJ1-4 NA TRBV2
TGTGCCAGCAGCCCGGGGGGAGCTAGCGCCGAGACCCAGTACTTC CASSPGGASAETQYF TRBD2 TRBJ2-5 NA TRBV7-2
TGTGCCAGCAGCCGTAGGGACAGCCCCTACGAGCAGTACTTC CASSRRDSPYEQYF TRBD1 TRBJ2-7 NA TRBV7-9
TGTGCCAGCAGTGAAATGGGCGGGAACTACGAGCAGTACTTC CASSEMGGNYEQYF NA TRBJ2-7 NA TRBV2
TGTGCCAGCAGCTCGCTAGCGGGGGGGCACGAGCAGTACTTC CASSSLAGGHEQYF TRBD2 TRBJ2-7 few TRBV11-2
TGCAGCGTCCCCCACTTGGGATCCGGGACAGAAGGAGCGGGGGGATGGAATGAGCAGTACTTC CSVPHLGSGTEGAGGWNEQYF TRBD2 TRBJ2-7 NA TRBV29-1
TGTGCCAGCAGCTTAGGGGCAGGACAGATGAACACTGAAGCTTTCTTT CASSLGAGQMNTEAFF NA TRBJ1-1 NA TRBV11-2
TGTGCCAGCGGACAGGGATACAATGAGCAGTTCTTC CASGQGYNEQFF TRBD1 TRBJ2-1 NA TRBV2
TGTGCCAGCAGTTTAAAGCAGGGGAGTCTAACGTGGGACACCGGGGAGCTGTTTTTT CASSLKQGSLTWDTGELFF NA TRBJ2-2 NA TRBV27
TGTGCCAGCAGCCGACAGGTTGTGAGCAATCAGCCCCAGCATTTT CASSRQVVSNQPQHF NA TRBJ1-5 NA TRBV6-6
TGTGCCTGGAGTGCGGGGTCACTAAGTGGCTACACCTTC CAWSAGSLSGYTF NA TRBJ1-2 NA TRBV30